This TCR beta chain was captured in a study of T cell changes during pregnancy in multiple sclerosis. Germline trimming cut 4 bases from V and 2 bases from J; bases unmatched to any gene: 9. The CDR3 loop spans 16 amino acids. Germline loops: CDR1 SGDLS, CDR2 YYNGEE. This table comes from immunoSEQ multiplex PCR, and its TCRdb copy is limited to in-frame clones, with some not included. The sample has 40,000 or so clones, 85% to 90% seen once. The sequence was collected from a female donor with multiple sclerosis, enrolled in a pregnancy study. The chain is built from TRBV9 and TRBJ2-3, with 8 bases fitting TRBD2. Sequencing used CD4+ T cells from peripheral blood mononuclear cells, obtained in the first trimester of pregnancy. The CDR3 here is CASSIGLAPPTDTQYF. The CDR3 DNA sequence: TGTGCCAGCAGCATCGGACTAGCTCCTCCCACAGATACGCAGTATTTT.